The 2 T cell receptor beta chains presented below share a single source sample, sequenced in a study of monozygotic twins with inflammatory bowel disease. TCRdb re-called the 5' RACE reads; one entry per CDR3 protein, DNA not given. The repertoire table contains fewer than 550,000 distinct CDR3 sequences. Sequencing used blood. These receptors came from a human donor with ulcerative colitis or Crohn's disease, or a healthy co-twin of an affected twin (not recorded which).

The rearrangement uses TRBV25-1 and TRBJ1-6. The CDR3 is made up of 18 amino acids. Germline lookup yields CDR1 MGHDK and CDR2 SYGVNS. The CDR3 protein is CASSGGASAGFSDSPLHF.

The chain has TRBV5-1 and TRBJ2-3. CDR3 length: 14 amino acids. Germline lookup yields CDR1 SGHRS and CDR2 YFSETQ. CDR3 sequence reads: CASSLDRVTDTQYF.